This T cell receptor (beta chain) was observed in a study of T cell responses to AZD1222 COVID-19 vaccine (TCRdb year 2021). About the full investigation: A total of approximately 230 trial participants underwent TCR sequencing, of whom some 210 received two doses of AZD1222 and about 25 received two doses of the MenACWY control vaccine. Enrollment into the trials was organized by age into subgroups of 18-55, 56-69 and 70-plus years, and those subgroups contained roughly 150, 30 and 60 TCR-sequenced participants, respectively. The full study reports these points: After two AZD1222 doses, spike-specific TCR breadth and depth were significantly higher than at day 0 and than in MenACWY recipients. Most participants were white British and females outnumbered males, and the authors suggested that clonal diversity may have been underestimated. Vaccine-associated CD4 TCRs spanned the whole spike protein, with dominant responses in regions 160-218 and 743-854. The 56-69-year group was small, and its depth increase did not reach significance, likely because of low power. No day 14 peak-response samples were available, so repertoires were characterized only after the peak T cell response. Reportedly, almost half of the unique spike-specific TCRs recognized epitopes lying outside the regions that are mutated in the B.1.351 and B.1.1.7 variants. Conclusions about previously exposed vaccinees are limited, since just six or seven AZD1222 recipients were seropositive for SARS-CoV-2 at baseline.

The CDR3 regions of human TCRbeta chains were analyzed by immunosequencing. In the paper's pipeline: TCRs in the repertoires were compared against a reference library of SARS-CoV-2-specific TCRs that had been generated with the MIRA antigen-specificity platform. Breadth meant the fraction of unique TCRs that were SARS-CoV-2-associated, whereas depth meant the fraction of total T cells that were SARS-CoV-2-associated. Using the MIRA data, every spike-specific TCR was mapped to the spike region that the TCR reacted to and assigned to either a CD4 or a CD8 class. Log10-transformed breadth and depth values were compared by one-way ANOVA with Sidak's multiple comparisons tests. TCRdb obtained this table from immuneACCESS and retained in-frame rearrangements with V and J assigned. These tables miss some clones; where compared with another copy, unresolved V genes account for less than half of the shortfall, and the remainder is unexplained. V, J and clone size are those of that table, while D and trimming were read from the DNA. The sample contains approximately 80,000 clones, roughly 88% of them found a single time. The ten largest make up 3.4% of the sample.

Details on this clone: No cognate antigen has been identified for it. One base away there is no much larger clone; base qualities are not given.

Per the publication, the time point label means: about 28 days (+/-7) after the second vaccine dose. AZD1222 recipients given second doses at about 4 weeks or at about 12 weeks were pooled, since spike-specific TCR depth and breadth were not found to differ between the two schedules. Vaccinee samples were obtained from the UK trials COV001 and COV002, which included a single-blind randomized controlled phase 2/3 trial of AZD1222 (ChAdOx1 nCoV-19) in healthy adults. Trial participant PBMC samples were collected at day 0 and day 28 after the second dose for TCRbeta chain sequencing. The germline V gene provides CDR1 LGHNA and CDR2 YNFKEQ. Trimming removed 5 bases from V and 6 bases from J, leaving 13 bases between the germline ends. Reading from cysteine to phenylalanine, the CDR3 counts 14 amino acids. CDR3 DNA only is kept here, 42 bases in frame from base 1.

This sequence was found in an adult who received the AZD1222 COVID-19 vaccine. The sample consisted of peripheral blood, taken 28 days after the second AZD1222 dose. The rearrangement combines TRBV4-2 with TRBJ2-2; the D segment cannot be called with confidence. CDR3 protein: CASSSTADPGELFF. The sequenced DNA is TGTGCCAGCAGCTCTACCGCGGACCCCGGGGAGCTGTTTTTT.